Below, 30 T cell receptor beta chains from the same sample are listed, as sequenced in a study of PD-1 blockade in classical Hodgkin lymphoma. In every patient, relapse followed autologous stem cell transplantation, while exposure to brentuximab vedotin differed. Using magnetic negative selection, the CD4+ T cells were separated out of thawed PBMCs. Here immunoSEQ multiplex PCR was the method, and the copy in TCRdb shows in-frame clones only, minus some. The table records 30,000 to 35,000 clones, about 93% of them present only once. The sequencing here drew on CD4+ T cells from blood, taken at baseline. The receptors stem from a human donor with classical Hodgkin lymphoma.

CDR3 region: CASSLRTNEKLFF. CDR3 sequence (DNA): TGTGCCAGCAGCTTGAGGACTAATGAAAAACTGTTTTTT. The chain recombines TRBV5-5 with TRBJ1-4; D is unclear. There are 13 residues in the CDR3. Germline V CDR1 and CDR2: SGHKS, YYEKEE (reference sequence). Deletions cut 1 base from V and 2 bases from J, with 3 bases between. The full variable domain, with the rest looked up from reference TRBV5-5 and TRBJ1-4, is DAGVTQSPTHLIKTRGQQVTLRCSPISGHKSVSWYQQVLGQGPQFIFQYYEKEERGRGNFPDRFSARQFPNYSSELNVNALLLGDSALYLCASSLRTNEKLFFGSGTQLSVL.

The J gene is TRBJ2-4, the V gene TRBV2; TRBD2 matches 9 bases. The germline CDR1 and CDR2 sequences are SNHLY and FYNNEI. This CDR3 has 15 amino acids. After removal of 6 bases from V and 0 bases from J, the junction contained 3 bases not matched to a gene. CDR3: CASRGAGGAKNIQYF. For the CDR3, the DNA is TGTGCCAGCAGGGGAGCGGGGGGAGCCAAAAACATTCAGTACTTC.

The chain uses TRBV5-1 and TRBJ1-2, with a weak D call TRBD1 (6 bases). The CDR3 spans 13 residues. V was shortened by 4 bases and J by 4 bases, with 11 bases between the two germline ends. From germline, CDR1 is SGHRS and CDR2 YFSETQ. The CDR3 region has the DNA TGCGCCAGCAGCACCGGGACACTCTATGGCTACACCTTC. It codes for CASSTGTLYGYTF. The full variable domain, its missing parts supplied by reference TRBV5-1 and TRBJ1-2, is KAGVTQTPRYLIKTRGQQVTLSCSPISGHRSVSWYQQTPGQGLQFLFEYFSETQRNKGNFPGRFSGRQFSNSRSEMNVSTLELGDSALYLCASSTGTLYGYTFGSGTRLTVV.

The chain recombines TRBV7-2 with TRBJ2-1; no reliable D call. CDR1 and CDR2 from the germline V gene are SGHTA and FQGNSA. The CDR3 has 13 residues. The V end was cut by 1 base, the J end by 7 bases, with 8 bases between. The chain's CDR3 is CASSLGRINEQFF. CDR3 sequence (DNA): TGTGCCAGCAGCTTAGGGAGAATTAATGAGCAGTTCTTC. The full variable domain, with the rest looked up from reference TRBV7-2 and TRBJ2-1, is GAGVSQSPSNKVTEKGKDVELRCDPISGHTALYWYRQSLGQGLEFLIYFQGNSAPDKSGLPSDRFSAERTGGSVSTLTIQRTQQEDSAVYLCASSLGRINEQFFGPGTRLTVL.

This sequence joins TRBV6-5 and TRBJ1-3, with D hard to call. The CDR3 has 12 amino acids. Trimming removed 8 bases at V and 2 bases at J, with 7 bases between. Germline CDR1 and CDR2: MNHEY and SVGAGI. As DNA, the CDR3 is TGTGCCAGCGGGAAACCTGGAAACACCATATATTTT. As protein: CASGKPGNTIYF.

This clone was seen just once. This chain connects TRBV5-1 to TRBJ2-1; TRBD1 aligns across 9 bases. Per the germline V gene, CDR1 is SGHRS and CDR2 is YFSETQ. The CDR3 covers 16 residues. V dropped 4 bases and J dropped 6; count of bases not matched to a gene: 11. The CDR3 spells CASSTPGTGIFNEQFF. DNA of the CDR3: TGCGCCAGCAGCACCCCCGGGACAGGGATTTTCAATGAGCAGTTCTTC. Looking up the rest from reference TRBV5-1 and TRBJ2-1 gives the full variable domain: KAGVTQTPRYLIKTRGQQVTLSCSPISGHRSVSWYQQTPGQGLQFLFEYFSETQRNKGNFPGRFSGRQFSNSRSEMNVSTLELGDSALYLCASSTPGTGIFNEQFFGPGTRLTVL.

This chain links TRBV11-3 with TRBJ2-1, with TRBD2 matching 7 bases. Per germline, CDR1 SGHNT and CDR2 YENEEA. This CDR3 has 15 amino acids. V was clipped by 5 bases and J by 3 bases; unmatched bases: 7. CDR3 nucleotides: TGTGCCAGCAGCCCCGGAGCGGGAAGCTACAATGAGCAGTTCTTC. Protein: CASSPGAGSYNEQFF.

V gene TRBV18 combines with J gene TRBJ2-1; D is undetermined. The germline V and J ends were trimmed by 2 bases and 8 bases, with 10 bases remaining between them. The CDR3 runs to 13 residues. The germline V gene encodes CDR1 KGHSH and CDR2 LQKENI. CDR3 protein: CASSPSVGDEQFF. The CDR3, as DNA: TGTGCCAGCTCACCATCAGTTGGCGATGAGCAGTTCTTC.

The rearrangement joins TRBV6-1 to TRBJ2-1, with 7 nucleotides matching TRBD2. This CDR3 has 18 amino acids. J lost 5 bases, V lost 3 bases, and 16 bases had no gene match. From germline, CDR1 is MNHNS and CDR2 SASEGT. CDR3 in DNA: TGTGCCAGCAGTGATACATGGCGTCTGGGTCTAGCGGACAATGAGCAGTTCTTC. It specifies CASSDTWRLGLADNEQFF.

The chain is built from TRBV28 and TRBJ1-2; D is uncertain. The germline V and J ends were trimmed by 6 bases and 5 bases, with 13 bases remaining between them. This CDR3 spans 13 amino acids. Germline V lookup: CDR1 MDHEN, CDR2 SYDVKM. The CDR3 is CASSPTTPYGYTF. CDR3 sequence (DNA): TGTGCCAGCAGCCCGACAACCCCTTATGGCTACACCTTC.

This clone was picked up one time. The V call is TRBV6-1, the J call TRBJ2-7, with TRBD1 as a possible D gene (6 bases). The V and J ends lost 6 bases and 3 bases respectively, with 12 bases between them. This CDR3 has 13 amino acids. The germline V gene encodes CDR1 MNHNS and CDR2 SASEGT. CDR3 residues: CASSLDRYYEQYF. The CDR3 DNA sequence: TGTGCCAGCAGCCTGGACAGATACTACGAGCAGTACTTC.

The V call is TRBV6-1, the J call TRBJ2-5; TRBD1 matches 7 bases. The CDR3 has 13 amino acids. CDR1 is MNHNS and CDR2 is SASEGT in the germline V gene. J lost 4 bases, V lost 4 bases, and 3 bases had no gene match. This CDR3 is CASSATGLETQYF. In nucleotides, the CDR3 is TGTGCCAGCAGTGCGACAGGGCTAGAGACCCAGTACTTC.

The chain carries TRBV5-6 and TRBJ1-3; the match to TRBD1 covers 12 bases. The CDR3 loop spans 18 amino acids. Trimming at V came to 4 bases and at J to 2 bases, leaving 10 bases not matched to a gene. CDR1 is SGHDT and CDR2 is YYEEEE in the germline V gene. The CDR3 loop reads CASSGDRGLLWTGNTIYF. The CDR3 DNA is TGTGCCAGCAGCGGGGACAGGGGGCTCTTATGGACTGGAAACACCATATATTTT.

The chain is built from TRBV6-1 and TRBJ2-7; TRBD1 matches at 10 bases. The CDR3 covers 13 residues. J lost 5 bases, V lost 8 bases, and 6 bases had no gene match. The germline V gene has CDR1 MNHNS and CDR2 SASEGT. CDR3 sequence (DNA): TGTGCCAGCCCTGGGACAGGGGTGCACGAGCAGTACTTC. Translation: CASPGTGVHEQYF.

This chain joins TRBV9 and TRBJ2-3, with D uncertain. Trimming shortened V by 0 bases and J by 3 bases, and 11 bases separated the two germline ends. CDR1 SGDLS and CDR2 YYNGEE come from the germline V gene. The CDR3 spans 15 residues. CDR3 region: CASSVASMVTDTQYF. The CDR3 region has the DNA TGTGCCAGCAGCGTAGCCTCCATGGTTACAGATACGCAGTATTTT.

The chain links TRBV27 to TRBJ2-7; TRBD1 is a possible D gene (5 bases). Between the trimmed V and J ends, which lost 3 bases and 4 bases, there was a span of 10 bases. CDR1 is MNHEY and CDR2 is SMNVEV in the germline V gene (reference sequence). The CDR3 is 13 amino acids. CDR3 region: CASSFGNRYEQYF. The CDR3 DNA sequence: TGTGCCAGCAGTTTTGGGAACAGGTACGAGCAGTACTTC.

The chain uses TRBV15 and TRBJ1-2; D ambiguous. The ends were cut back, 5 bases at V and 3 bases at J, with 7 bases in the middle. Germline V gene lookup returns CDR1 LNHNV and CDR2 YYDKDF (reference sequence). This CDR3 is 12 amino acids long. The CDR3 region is CATSPADYGYTF. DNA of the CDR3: TGTGCCACCAGCCCCGCGGACTATGGCTACACCTTC.

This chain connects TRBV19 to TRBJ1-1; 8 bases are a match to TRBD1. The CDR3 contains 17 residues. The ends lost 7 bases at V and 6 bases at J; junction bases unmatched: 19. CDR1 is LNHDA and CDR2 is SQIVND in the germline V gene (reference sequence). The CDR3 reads CASTPGSWTGIVSEAFF. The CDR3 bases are TGTGCCAGTACCCCAGGTTCGTGGACAGGGATAGTTTCTGAAGCTTTCTTT.

DNA for the CDR3: TGTGCCAGCAGCAACCGACTAGCGGGAAGGTACAATGAGCAGTTCTTC. This codes for CASSNRLAGRYNEQFF. The gene calls are TRBV21-1 and TRBJ2-1; the table names TRBD2, a call not compared with the DNA. TRBV21-1 is a pseudogene segment. The CDR3 extends over 16 amino acids.

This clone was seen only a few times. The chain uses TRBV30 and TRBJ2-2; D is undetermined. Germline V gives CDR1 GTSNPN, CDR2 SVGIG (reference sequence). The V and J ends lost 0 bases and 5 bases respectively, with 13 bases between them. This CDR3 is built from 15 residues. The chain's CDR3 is CAWSVRRLGTGELFF. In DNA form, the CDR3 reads TGTGCCTGGAGTGTACGACGATTAGGGACCGGGGAGCTGTTTTTT. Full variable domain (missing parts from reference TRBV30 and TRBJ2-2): SQTIHQWPATLVQPVGSPLSLECTVEGTSNPNLYWYRQAAGRGLQLLFYSVGIGQISSEVPQNLSASRPQDRQFILSSKKLLLSDSGFYLCAWSVRRLGTGELFFGEGSRLTVL.

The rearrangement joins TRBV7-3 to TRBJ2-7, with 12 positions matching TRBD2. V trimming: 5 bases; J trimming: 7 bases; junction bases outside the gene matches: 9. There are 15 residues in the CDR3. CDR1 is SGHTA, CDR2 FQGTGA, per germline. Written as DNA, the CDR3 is TGTGCCAGCAGCCGAAGACTAGCGGGAGAGGATGAGCAGTACTTC. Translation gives CASSRRLAGEDEQYF.

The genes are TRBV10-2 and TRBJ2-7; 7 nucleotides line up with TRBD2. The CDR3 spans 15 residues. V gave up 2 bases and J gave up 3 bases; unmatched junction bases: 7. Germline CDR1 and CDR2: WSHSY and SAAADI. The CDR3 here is CASSEMSSGYYEQYF. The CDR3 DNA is TGCGCCAGCAGTGAGATGTCTAGCGGATACTACGAGCAGTACTTC.

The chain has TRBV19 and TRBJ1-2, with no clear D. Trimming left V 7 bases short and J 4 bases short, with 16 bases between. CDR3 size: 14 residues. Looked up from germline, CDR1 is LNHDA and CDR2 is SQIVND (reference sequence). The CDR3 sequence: CASTPRAEAYGYTF. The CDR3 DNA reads TGTGCCAGTACCCCGCGGGCGGAGGCCTATGGCTACACCTTC.

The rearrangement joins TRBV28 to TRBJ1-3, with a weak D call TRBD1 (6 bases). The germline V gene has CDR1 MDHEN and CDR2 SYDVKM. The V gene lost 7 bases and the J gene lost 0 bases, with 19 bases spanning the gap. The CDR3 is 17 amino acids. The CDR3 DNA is TGTGCCAGCACTGGGGGAACAGGGTCGGTCTCTGGAAACACCATATATTTT. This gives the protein CASTGGTGSVSGNTIYF.

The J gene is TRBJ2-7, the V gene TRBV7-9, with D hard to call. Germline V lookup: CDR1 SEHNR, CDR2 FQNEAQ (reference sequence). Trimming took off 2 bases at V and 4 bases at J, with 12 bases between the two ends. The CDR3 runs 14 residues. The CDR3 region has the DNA TGTGCCAGCAGCTTACAAAAGACCCGTTACGAGCAGTACTTC. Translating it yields CASSLQKTRYEQYF.

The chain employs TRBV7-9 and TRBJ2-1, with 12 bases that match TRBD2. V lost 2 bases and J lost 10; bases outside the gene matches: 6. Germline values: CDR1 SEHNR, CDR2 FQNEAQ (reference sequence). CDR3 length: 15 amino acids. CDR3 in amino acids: CASSLLAGGSEEQFF. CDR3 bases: TGTGCCAGCAGCTTACTAGCGGGAGGGTCGGAGGAGCAGTTCTTC. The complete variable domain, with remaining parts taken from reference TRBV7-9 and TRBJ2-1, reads DTGVSQNPRHKITKRGQNVTFRCDPISEHNRLYWYRQTLGQGPEFLTYFQNEAQLEKSRLLSDRFSAERPKGSFSTLEIQRTEQGDSAMYLCASSLLAGGSEEQFFGPGTRLTVL.

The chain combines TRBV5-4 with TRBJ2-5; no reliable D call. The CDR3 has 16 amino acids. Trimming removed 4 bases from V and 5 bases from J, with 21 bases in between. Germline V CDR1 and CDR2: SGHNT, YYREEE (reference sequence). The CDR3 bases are TGTGCCAGCAGCACTGGCCCCTCTCTGGGCTGGGAGACCCAGTACTTC. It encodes CASSTGPSLGWETQYF.

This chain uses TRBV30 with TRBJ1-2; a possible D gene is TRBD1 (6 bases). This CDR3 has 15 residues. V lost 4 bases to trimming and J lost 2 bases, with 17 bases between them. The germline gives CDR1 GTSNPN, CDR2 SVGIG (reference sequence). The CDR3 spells CAWNGGTPKNYGYTF. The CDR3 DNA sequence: TGTGCCTGGAACGGGGGCACACCCAAAAACTATGGCTACACCTTC. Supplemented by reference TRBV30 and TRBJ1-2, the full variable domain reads SQTIHQWPATLVQPVGSPLSLECTVEGTSNPNLYWYRQAAGRGLQLLFYSVGIGQISSEVPQNLSASRPQDRQFILSSKKLLLSDSGFYLCAWNGGTPKNYGYTFGSGTRLTVV.

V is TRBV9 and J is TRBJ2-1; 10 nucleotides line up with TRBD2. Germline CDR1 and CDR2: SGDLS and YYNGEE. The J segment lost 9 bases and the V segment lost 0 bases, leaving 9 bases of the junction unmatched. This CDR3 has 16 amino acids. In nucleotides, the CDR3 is TGTGCCAGCAGCGTAGCTACGGCTAGCGGGAGTGGTGAGCAGTTCTTC. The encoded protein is CASSVATASGSGEQFF.

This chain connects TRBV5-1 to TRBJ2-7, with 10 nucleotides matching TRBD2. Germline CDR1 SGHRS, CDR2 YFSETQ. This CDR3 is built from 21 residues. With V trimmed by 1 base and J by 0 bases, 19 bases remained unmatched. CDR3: CASSLQRWAGLPSGSSYEQYF. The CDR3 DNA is TGCGCCAGCAGCTTGCAGAGATGGGCAGGGCTGCCTAGCGGGAGCTCCTACGAGCAGTACTTC.